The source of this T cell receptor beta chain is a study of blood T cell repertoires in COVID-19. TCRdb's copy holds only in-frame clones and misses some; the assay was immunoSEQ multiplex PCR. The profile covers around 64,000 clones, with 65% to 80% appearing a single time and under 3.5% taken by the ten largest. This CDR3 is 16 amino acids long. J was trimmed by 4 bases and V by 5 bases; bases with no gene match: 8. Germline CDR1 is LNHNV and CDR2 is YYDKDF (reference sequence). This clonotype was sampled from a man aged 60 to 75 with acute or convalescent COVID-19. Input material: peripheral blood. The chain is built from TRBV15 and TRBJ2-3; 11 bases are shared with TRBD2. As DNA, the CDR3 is TGTGCCACCAGCGGCTATAGCGGGAGGGCCGCAGATACGCAGTATTTT. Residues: CATSGYSGRAADTQYF.